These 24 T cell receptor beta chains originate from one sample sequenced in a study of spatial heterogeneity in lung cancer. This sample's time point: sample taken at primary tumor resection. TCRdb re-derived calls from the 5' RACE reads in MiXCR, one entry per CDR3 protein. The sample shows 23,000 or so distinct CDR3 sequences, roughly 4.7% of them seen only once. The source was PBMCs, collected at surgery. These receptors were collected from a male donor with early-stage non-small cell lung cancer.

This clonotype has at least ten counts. The CDR3 DNA sequence: TGTGCCAGCAGCTTGGGCCTAGCGGGAGTCACCTACAATGAGCAGTTCTTC. Translated, it gives CASSLGLAGVTYNEQFF. J is TRBJ2-1 and V is TRBV5-8, with TRBD2 identical over 10 bases. Looked up from germline, CDR1 is SGHTS and CDR2 is YDEGEE. J lost 2 bases, V lost 0 bases, and 5 bases had no gene match. The CDR3 is 17 residues long.

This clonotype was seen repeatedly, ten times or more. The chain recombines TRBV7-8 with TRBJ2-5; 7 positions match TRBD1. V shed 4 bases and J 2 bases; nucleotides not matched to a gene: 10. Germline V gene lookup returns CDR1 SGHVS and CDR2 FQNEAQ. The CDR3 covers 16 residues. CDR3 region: CASSSQRGGSQETQYF. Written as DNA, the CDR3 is TGTGCCAGCAGCTCCCAACGAGGGGGCTCTCAAGAGACCCAGTACTTC.

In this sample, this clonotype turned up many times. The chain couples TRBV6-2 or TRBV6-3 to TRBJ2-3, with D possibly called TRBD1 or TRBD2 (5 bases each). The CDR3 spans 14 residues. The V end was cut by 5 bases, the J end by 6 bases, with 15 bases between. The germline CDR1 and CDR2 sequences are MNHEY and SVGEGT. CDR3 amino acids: CASSPTVGTDTQYF. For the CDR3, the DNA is TGTGCCAGCAGTCCCACGGTGGGGACGGATACGCAGTATTTT.

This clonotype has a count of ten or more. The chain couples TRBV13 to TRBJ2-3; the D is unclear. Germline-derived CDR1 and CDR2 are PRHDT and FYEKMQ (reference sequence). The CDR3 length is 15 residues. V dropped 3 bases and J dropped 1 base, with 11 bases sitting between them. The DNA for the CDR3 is TGTGCCAGCAGCTTCGAAGGGAAGGGCACAGATACGCAGTATTTT. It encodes CASSFEGKGTDTQYF.

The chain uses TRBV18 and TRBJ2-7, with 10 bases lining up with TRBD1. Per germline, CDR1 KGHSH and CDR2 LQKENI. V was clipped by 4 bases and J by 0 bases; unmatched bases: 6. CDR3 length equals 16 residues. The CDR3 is CASSRGTGAFSYEQYF. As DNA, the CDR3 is TGTGCCAGCTCACGAGGGACAGGGGCGTTCTCCTACGAGCAGTACTTC.

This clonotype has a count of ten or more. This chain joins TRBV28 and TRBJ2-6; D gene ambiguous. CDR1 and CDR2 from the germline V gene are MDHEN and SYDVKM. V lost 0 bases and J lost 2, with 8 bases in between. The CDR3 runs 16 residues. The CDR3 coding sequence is TGTGCCAGCAGTTTATGGGCCAGGACTGGGGCCAACGTCCTGACTTTC. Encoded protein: CASSLWARTGANVLTF. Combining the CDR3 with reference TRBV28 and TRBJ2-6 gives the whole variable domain DVKVTQSSRYLVKRTGEKVFLECVQDMDHENMFWYRQDPGLGLRLIYFSYDVKMKEKGDIPEGYSVSREKKERFSLILESASTNQTSMYLCASSLWARTGANVLTFGAGSRLTVL.

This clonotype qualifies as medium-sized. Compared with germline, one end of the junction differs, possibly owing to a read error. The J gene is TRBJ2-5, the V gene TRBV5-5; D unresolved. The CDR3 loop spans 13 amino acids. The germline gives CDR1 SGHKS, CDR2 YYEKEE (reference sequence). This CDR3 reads CASSLDLREAQYF. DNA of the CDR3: TGTGCCAGCAGCTTGGACTTACGAGAGGCCCAGTACTTC.

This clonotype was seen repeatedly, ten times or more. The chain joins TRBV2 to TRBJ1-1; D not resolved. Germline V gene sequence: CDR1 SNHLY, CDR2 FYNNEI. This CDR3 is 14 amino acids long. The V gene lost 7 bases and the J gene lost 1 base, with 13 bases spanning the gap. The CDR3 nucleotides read TGTGCCAGCAAACTGACCGCCGGGAACACTGAAGCTTTCTTT. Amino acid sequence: CASKLTAGNTEAFF.

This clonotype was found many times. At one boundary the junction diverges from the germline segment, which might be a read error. The CDR3 DNA reads TGTGCCAGCAGCTTAGCTTTCGGCACCGGGGAGCTGTTTTTT. Translation: CASSLAFGTGELFF. The chain carries TRBV12-3 or TRBV12-4 and TRBJ2-2; unclear D gene. The CDR3 has 14 residues.

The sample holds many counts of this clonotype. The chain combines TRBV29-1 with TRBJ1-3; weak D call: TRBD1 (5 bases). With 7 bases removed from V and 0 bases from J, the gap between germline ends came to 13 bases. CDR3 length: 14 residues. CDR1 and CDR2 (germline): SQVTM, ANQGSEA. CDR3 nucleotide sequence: TGCAGCGGGAATCAGGGCGACTCTGGAAACACCATATATTTT. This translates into CSGNQGDSGNTIYF.

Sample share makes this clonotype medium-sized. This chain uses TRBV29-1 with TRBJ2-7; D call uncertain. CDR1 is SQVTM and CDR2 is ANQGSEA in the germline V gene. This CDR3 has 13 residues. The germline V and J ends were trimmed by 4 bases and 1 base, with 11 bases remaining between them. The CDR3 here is CSVVPSTSYEQYF. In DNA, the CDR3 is TGCAGCGTTGTCCCGTCAACGTCCTACGAGCAGTACTTC.

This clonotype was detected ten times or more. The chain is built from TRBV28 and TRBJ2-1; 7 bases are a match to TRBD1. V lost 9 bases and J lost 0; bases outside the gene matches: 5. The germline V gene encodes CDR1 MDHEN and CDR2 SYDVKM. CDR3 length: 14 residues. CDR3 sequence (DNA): TGTGCCAGTAACAGGGGAAGCTCCTACAATGAGCAGTTCTTC. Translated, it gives CASNRGSSYNEQFF.

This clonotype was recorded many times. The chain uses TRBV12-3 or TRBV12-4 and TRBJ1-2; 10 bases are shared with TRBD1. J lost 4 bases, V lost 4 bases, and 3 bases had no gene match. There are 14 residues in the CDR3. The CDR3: CASSSGTGVYGYTF. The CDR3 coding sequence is TGTGCCAGCAGTTCCGGGACAGGGGTCTATGGCTACACCTTC.

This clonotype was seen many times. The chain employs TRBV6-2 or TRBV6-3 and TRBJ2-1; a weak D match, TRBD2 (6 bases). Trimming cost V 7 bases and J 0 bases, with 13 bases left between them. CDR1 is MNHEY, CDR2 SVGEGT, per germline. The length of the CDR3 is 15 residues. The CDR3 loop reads CASTEGTPSYNEQFF. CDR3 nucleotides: TGTGCCAGCACCGAAGGGACTCCCTCCTACAATGAGCAGTTCTTC.

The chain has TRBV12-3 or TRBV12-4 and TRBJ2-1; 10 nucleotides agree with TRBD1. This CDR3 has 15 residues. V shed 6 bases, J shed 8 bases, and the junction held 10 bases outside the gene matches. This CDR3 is CASSGGQGIRDEQFF. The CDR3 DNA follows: TGTGCCAGCAGCGGGGGACAGGGGATCCGCGATGAGCAGTTCTTC.

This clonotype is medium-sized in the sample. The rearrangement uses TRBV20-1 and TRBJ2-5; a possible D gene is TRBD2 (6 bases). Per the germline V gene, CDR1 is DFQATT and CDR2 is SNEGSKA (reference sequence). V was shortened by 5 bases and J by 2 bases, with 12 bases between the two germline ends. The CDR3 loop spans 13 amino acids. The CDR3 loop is CSASDSGQETQYF. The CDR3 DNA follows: TGCAGTGCTTCGGATAGCGGACAAGAGACCCAGTACTTC.

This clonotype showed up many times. The CDR3 nucleotides read TGCAGTGCTCCCCGGGACAGGGCCATGAACACTGAAGCTTTCTTT. Translation gives CSAPRDRAMNTEAFF. The chain is built from TRBV20-1 and TRBJ1-1, with 9 bases lining up with TRBD1. Germline CDR1 DFQATT, CDR2 SNEGSKA (reference sequence). The CDR3 totals 15 residues. Trimming took 5 bases from V and 0 from J; bases not matched to a gene: 7.

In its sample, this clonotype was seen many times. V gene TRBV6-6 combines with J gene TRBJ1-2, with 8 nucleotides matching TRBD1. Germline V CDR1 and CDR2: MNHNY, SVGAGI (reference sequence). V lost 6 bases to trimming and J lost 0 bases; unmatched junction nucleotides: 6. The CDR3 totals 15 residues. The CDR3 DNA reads TGTGCCAGCAGCCCGGCAGGGGGCCCTAACTATGGCTACACCTTC. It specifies CASSPAGGPNYGYTF.

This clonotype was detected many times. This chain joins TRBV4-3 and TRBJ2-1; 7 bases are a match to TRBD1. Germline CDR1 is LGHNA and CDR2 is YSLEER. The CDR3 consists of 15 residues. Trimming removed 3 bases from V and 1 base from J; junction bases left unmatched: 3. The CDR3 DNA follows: TGCGCCAGCAGCCACACAGGGGAATCCTACAATGAGCAGTTCTTC. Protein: CASSHTGESYNEQFF.

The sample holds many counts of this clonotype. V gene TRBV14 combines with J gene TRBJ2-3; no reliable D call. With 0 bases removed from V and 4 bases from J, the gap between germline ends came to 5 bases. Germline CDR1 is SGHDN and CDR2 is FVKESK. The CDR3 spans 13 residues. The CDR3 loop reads CASSQDLADTQYF. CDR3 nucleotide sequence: TGTGCCAGCAGCCAAGATCTTGCAGATACGCAGTATTTT.

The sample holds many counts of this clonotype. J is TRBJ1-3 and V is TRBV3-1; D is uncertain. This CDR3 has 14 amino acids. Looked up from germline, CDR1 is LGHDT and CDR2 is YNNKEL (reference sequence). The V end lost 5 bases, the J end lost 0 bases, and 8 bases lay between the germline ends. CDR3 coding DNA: TGTGCCAGCAGCGCAACAGACTCTGGAAACACCATATATTTT. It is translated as CASSATDSGNTIYF.

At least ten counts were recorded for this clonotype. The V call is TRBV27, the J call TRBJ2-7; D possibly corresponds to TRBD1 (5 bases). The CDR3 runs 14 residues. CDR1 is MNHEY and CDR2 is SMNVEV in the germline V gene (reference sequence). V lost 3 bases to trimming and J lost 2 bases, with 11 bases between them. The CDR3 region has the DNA TGTGCCAGCAGTTTGCGGACAAAGACCTACGAGCAGTACTTC. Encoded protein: CASSLRTKTYEQYF.

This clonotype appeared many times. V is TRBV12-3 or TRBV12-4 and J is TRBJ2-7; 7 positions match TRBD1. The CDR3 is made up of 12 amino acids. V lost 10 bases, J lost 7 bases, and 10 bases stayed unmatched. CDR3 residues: CATRQGRREQYF. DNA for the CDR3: TGTGCCACAAGACAGGGAAGGAGGGAGCAGTACTTC.

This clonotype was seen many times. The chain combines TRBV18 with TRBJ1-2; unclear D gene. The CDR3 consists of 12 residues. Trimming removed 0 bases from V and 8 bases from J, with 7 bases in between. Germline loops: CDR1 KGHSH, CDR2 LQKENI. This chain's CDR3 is CASSPPAEGYTF. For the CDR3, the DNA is TGTGCCAGCTCACCACCGGCGGAGGGCTACACCTTC.